Described below is a single T cell receptor beta chain sequence and its context. Its target is not known. Primers included in the PCR were 60 Vbeta and 13 Jbeta primers. Method: immunoSEQ multiplex PCR; TCRdb's copy keeps in-frame clones and lacks some. The table shows about 200,000 clones, with roughly 80% occurring only once. This specimen belongs to a study of cytomegalovirus exposure and HLA in healthy donors. Findings of the study overall: Per published accounts, TCR beta sequences correctly predicted the HLA-A and HLA-B alleles of most subjects.

The CDR3 is made up of 13 amino acids. Trimming left V 4 bases short and J 4 bases short, with 10 bases between. Germline-derived CDR1 and CDR2 are MNHNS and SASEGT. The V gene is TRBV6-1, the J gene TRBJ2-5, with D maybe TRBD2 (6 bases). The sequence was obtained from a man aged 30-40 years in good health and CMV-seronegative. The sample consisted of PBMCs. CDR3 amino acids: CASSAGTRETQYF. DNA for the CDR3: TGTGCCAGCAGTGCCGGGACTCGAGAGACCCAGTACTTC.